This entry describes one T cell receptor (beta chain). The record originates from a study of molecular identifiers for immune sequencing clone quantification. Trimming left V 5 bases short and J 1 base short, with 11 bases between. CDR3 length: 14 residues. Germline-derived CDR1 and CDR2 are SGHNT and YENEEA. TCRdb re-called the PCR reads with MiXCR, one entry per CDR3 protein. The data contain approximately 590,000 distinct CDR3 sequences, about 25% of them seen just once; the ten biggest clones take up 0.78%. This chain uses TRBV11-3 with TRBJ1-1; TRBD1 might be the D (6 bases). Sequencing used naive CD8+ T cells from blood, with Jurkat cell RNA spiked in. Subset here: FACS-sorted CD8+CD4-CCR7+CD45RA+ naive T cells. This clonotype was obtained from a human donor in good health. Some libraries in this study had Jurkat cell RNA spiked in. CDR3 DNA sequence: TGTGCCAGCAGCCAGACAGGAGAGAACACTGAAGCTTTCTTT. It is translated as CASSQTGENTEAFF.